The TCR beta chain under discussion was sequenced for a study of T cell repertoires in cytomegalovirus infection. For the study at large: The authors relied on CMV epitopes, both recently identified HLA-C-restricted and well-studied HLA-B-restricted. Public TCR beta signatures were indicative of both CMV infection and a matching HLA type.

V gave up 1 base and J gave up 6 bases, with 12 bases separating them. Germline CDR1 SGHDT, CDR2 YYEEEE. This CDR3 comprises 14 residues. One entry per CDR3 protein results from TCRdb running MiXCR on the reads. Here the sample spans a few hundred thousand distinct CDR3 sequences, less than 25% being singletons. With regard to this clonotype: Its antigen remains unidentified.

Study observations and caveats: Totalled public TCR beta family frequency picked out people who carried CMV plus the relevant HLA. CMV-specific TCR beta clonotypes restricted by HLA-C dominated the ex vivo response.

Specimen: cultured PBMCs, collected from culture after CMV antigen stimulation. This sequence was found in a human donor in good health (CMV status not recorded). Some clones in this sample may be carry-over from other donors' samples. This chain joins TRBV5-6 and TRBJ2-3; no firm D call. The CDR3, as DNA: TGTGCCAGCAGCTTGACTACTATAGGGGATACGCAGTATTTT. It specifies CASSLTTIGDTQYF.